The 25 T cell receptor beta chains reported below all come from one sample, sequenced in a study of T cell changes during pregnancy in multiple sclerosis. Profiled with immunoSEQ multiplex PCR; TCRdb holds only in-frame clones, not every one. The table shows about 98,000 clones, with roughly nine tenths occurring only once. The sequencing here drew on peripheral blood, taken after pregnancy. These receptor sequences come from a female donor in good health, enrolled as a control in a pregnancy study.

V is TRBV27 and J is TRBJ2-1; maybe TRBD2 (5 bases). The CDR3 contains 14 residues. V was shortened by 3 bases and J by 4 bases, with 10 bases between the two germline ends. Looked up from germline, CDR1 is MNHEY and CDR2 is SMNVEV (reference sequence). CDR3 sequence: CASSFNLAYNEQFF. Written as DNA, the CDR3 is TGTGCCAGCAGTTTTAATCTAGCTTACAATGAGCAGTTCTTC.

This sequence joins TRBV5-1 and TRBJ2-6; TRBD1 matches at 9 bases. This CDR3 is built from 20 residues. Germline CDR1 is SGHRS and CDR2 is YFSETQ. V trimming: 2 bases; J trimming: 1 base; junction bases outside the gene matches: 13. CDR3 sequence (DNA): TGCGCCAGCAGCTTTTTGGGACAGGGCTCCCCCCCGTCTGGGGCCAACGTCCTGACTTTC. This sequence encodes CASSFLGQGSPPSGANVLTF. The whole variable domain, filled in from reference TRBV5-1 and TRBJ2-6, reads KAGVTQTPRYLIKTRGQQVTLSCSPISGHRSVSWYQQTPGQGLQFLFEYFSETQRNKGNFPGRFSGRQFSNSRSEMNVSTLELGDSALYLCASSFLGQGSPPSGANVLTFGAGSRLTVL.

In this sample, this clone turned up once. The V and J genes are TRBV11-2 and TRBJ2-3; 8 bases fit TRBD1. Germline V gene data show CDR1 as SGHAT and CDR2 as FQNNGV. The V segment lost 5 bases and the J segment 2 bases; nucleotides outside the gene matches: 6. The CDR3 totals 15 residues. This CDR3 is CASSPDRGITDTQYF. The CDR3 nucleotides are TGTGCCAGCAGCCCCGACAGGGGCATCACAGATACGCAGTATTTT.

The chain employs TRBV6-5 and TRBJ1-2, with D possibly matching TRBD1 (5 bases). Trimming took 4 bases from V and 5 from J, leaving 17 bases between them. The CDR3 sequence is 15 residues long. Germline CDR1 is MNHEY and CDR2 is SVGAGI. In nucleotides, the CDR3 is TGTGCCAGCAGTTCCCCAGGGAGGTCAAAATATGGCTACACCTTC. Protein product: CASSSPGRSKYGYTF.

V and J are TRBV19 and TRBJ1-5, with a weak D call TRBD1 (6 bases). This CDR3 contains 17 residues. Trimming took 3 bases from V and 0 from J, leaving 15 bases between them. The germline gives CDR1 LNHDA, CDR2 SQIVND (reference sequence). CDR3 protein: CASSMVRGPLSNQPQHF. CDR3 bases: TGTGCCAGTAGTATGGTCAGGGGACCCCTTAGCAATCAGCCCCAGCATTTT.

This clone occurred a few times. The genes are TRBV10-3 and TRBJ1-6, with D uncertain. This CDR3 region has 13 residues. Germline V gene lookup returns CDR1 ENHRY and CDR2 SYGVKD. V lost 2 bases and J lost 5, with 4 bases in between. The CDR3 bases are TGTGCCATCAGTGAGGAGGATAATTCACCCCTCCACTTT. It yields the protein CAISEEDNSPLHF.

The chain has TRBV19 and TRBJ2-4; TRBD1 might be the D (6 bases). The V gene's germline CDR1 is LNHDA and CDR2 SQIVND (reference sequence). This CDR3 has 16 residues. V dropped 3 bases and J dropped 0 bases, with 12 bases sitting between them. The CDR3 region is CASSIDRTIAKNIQYF. The DNA of the CDR3 is TGTGCCAGTAGTATCGACAGGACCATAGCCAAAAACATTCAGTACTTC.

Comments on this clone: The junction departs from germline at one end; a sequencing error may be responsible. The rearrangement links TRBV7-2 to TRBJ2-7, with TRBD2 matching over 8 bases. Per germline, CDR1 SGHTA and CDR2 FQGNSA. The CDR3 covers 12 residues. CDR3 in amino acids: CASSSRTSHPSF. The CDR3, as DNA: TGTGCCAGCAGCTCCCGGACTAGCCATCCCTCCTTC.

The gene calls are TRBV6-5 and TRBJ1-2, with a tentative D call TRBD1 (5 bases). The ends were cut back, 3 bases at V and 5 bases at J, with 19 bases in the middle. This CDR3 comprises 16 residues. Germline CDR1 reads MNHEY; CDR2 reads SVGAGI. CDR3 sequence (DNA): TGTGCCAGCAGTTATTCCATGGGGCATGTTACTTATGGCTACACCTTC. This sequence encodes CASSYSMGHVTYGYTF.

The rearrangement joins TRBV15 to TRBJ2-7; 7 bases fit TRBD1. Germline V CDR1 and CDR2: LNHNV, YYDKDF (reference sequence). The trim removed 3 bases at V and 2 bases at J, leaving 7 bases unmatched. The CDR3 consists of 15 residues. This CDR3 reads CATSRGTDMAYEQYF. In DNA, the CDR3 is TGTGCCACCAGCAGGGGGACAGATATGGCCTACGAGCAGTACTTC.

This chain uses TRBV2 with TRBJ1-5, with D unresolved. CDR1 is SNHLY, CDR2 FYNNEI, per germline. The CDR3 spans 14 residues. The V and J ends lost 8 bases and 3 bases respectively, with 14 bases between them. The CDR3 coding sequence is TGTGCCAGCGGTACTAGAGGGCACAATCAGCCCCAGCATTTT. As protein: CASGTRGHNQPQHF.

This clone was picked up a small number of times. The genes are TRBV6-5 and TRBJ1-1; D is unresolved. CDR1 is MNHEY, CDR2 SVGAGI, per germline. The CDR3 covers 13 residues. Trimming took off 7 bases at V and 1 base at J, with 10 bases between the two ends. The CDR3 nucleotides read TGTGCCAGCACGATGACATCGAACACTGAAGCTTTCTTT. Its translation: CASTMTSNTEAFF.

The rearrangement links TRBV18 to TRBJ1-3; 8 positions match TRBD1. Germline loops: CDR1 KGHSH, CDR2 LQKENI. V shed 6 bases, J shed 2 bases, and the junction held 6 bases outside the gene matches. The CDR3 spans 15 residues. For the CDR3, the DNA is TGTGCCAGCTCGGTTTTGGACAGGGCTGGAAACACCATATATTTT. Amino acids: CASSVLDRAGNTIYF.

The sample holds a few counts of this clone. This rearrangement joins TRBV11-1 to TRBJ2-5; tentatively, D is TRBD1 (6 bases). V was cut by 4 bases and J by 5 bases, with 11 bases left in between. Per germline, CDR1 SGHAT and CDR2 FQDESV (reference sequence). The CDR3 extends over 13 amino acids. The CDR3 spells CASSWGHVETQYF. CDR3 sequence (DNA): TGTGCCAGCAGCTGGGGACATGTGGAGACCCAGTACTTC.

The rearrangement joins TRBV6-6 to TRBJ2-3; a possible D gene is TRBD1 (5 bases). In germline, CDR1 is MNHNY, CDR2 SVGAGI (reference sequence). V was shortened by 6 bases and J by 8 bases, with 15 bases between the two germline ends. This CDR3 has 13 residues. This CDR3 reads CASSPDRESTQYF. In DNA form, the CDR3 reads TGTGCCAGCAGCCCCGACAGAGAAAGTACGCAGTATTTT.

The chain joins TRBV6-1 to TRBJ1-1, with 7 bases aligning to TRBD1. Per germline, CDR1 MNHNS and CDR2 SASEGT. The junction had 7 bases not matched to a gene; V was cut back by 5 bases and J by 1 base. There are 15 residues in the CDR3. The CDR3 DNA sequence: TGTGCCAGCAGTAGGACAGGCGCGGGGAACACTGAAGCTTTCTTT. This gives the protein CASSRTGAGNTEAFF.

V gene TRBV5-1 combines with J gene TRBJ2-3; D not resolved. This CDR3 has 13 residues. From germline, CDR1 is SGHRS and CDR2 YFSETQ. Trimming shortened V by 0 bases and J by 4 bases, and 6 bases separated the two germline ends. This chain's CDR3 is CASSLDQADTQYF. The DNA for the CDR3 is TGCGCCAGCAGCTTGGATCAGGCAGATACGCAGTATTTT.

As regards this clone: The junction does not match germline at one end; this may be a read error. CDR3 DNA: TGCGCCAGCAGCCAAGAAGGGGGGCTAGCGGGTCTTGGGGTCTTC. It is translated as CASSQEGGLAGLGVF. The chain carries TRBV4-1 and TRBJ2-1; 8 bases are shared with TRBD2. CDR1 is MGHRA, CDR2 YSYEKL, per germline. The CDR3 runs to 15 residues.

The chain is built from TRBV7-9 and TRBJ2-5; possible D gene TRBD2, 6 bases. With 6 bases removed from V and 4 bases from J, the gap between germline ends came to 12 bases. Germline-derived CDR1 and CDR2 are SEHNR and FQNEAQ (reference sequence). This CDR3 region has 13 residues. The CDR3 protein is CASSPQGGETQYF. For the CDR3, the DNA is TGTGCCAGCAGTCCCCAGGGAGGAGAGACCCAGTACTTC. Filled out from reference TRBV7-9 and TRBJ2-5, the complete variable domain reads DTGVSQNPRHKITKRGQNVTFRCDPISEHNRLYWYRQTLGQGPEFLTYFQNEAQLEKSRLLSDRFSAERPKGSFSTLEIQRTEQGDSAMYLCASSPQGGETQYFGPGTRLLVL.

V and J are TRBV18 and TRBJ2-7; D possibly corresponds to TRBD2 (6 bases). The CDR3 covers 13 residues. Germline CDR1 KGHSH, CDR2 LQKENI. V lost 2 bases to trimming and J lost 3 bases, with 8 bases between them. For the CDR3, the DNA is TGTGCCAGCTCACCAGGCGGGAACTACGAGCAGTACTTC. Amino acid sequence: CASSPGGNYEQYF.

This sequence joins TRBV11-2 and TRBJ2-1; 9 bases are a match to TRBD2. Trimming cost V 4 bases and J 5 bases; bases outside gene matches: 6. The CDR3 length is 15 residues. Per the germline V gene, CDR1 is SGHAT and CDR2 is FQNNGV. CDR3 sequence: CASSSREGRDNEQFF. The CDR3, as DNA: TGTGCCAGCAGCTCGCGGGAGGGCCGGGACAATGAGCAGTTCTTC.

DNA of the CDR3: TGCAGTGCCCCGGACAGCTATGGCTACACCTTC. As protein: CSAPDSYGYTF. The chain carries TRBV20-1 and TRBJ1-2, with a tentative D call TRBD1 (6 bases). The CDR3 covers 11 residues. Germline CDR1 DFQATT, CDR2 SNEGSKA (reference sequence). Trimming removed 6 bases at V and 4 bases at J, with 9 bases between.

This chain joins TRBV18 and TRBJ1-1; the D gene is possibly TRBD1 (5 bases). This CDR3 contains 15 residues. CDR1 and CDR2 from the germline V gene are KGHSH and LQKENI. V shed 1 base and J shed 1 base, with 10 bases lying between them. CDR3 nucleotides: TGTGCCAGCTCACCACAGGGGTTGGGGAACACTGAAGCTTTCTTT. As protein: CASSPQGLGNTEAFF.

This chain joins TRBV13 and TRBJ2-7; no clear D gene. V lost 0 bases and J 3 bases, leaving 6 bases between the germline ends. Germline CDR1 reads PRHDT; CDR2 reads FYEKMQ (reference sequence). The CDR3 extends over 13 amino acids. The CDR3 here is CASSLGRGYEQYF. CDR3 nucleotides: TGTGCCAGCAGCTTAGGCCGCGGCTACGAGCAGTACTTC.

The chain combines TRBV14 with TRBJ2-2, with D unclear. The CDR3 covers 13 residues. Trimming left V 1 base short and J 5 bases short, with 5 bases between. In germline, CDR1 is SGHDN, CDR2 FVKESK. CDR3 sequence: CASSQGVTGELFF. CDR3 sequence (DNA): TGTGCCAGCAGCCAAGGAGTTACCGGGGAGCTGTTTTTT.